This T cell receptor beta chain stems from a study of lymphopenia after photon versus proton radiotherapy. Study-level points and caveats: Post-nadir diversity loss with photons came from oligoclonal expansion, particularly CD8+ Temra cells. Only patients who died were analyzed for survival; proton advantage is unproven. Relative stability marked proton patients; photon patients lost diversity and naive cells. A bigger post-nadir fall in TCR diversity correlated inversely with survival time in deceased patients.

The CDR3 is 13 amino acids. CDR1 and CDR2 from the germline V gene are KGHSH and LQKENI. The V gene lost 6 bases and the J gene lost 6 bases, with 15 bases spanning the gap. The data were produced by immunoSEQ multiplex PCR, yet TCRdb's version contains in-frame clones alone and is incomplete. The table shows more than 70,000 clones, with 80% to 90% occurring only once. This clone has just one count. What it binds is not known. V usage is TRBV18 and J usage is TRBJ2-7, with D maybe TRBD2 (6 bases). Sequencing used peripheral blood, obtained from a patient treated with proton-based radiotherapy. The receptor comes from a man in his 60s with pancreatic cancer. The CDR3 DNA sequence: TGTGCCAGCTCCGCTTCGGAGGGCACCGAGCAGTACTTC. Encoded protein: CASSASEGTEQYF.